The entry below describes one T cell receptor beta chain. This record comes from a study of T cell changes during pregnancy in multiple sclerosis. The V gene's germline CDR1 is MNHEY and CDR2 SMNVEV (reference sequence). V gave up 3 bases and J gave up 2 bases, with 8 bases separating them. The CDR3 is made up of 14 amino acids. Sequencing was performed with immunoSEQ multiplex PCR; in TCRdb, only in-frame clones are kept and a portion is missing. This sample has 42,000 or so clones; 90% to 95% occur once, and the top ten carry about 0.37%. This receptor was identified in a female donor with multiple sclerosis, enrolled in a pregnancy study. The chain links TRBV27 to TRBJ1-3; D is unresolved. The sequencing used CD4+ T cells from peripheral blood mononuclear cells, collected after pregnancy. CDR3 coding DNA: TGTGCCAGCAGTTTTGCAGGAACTGGAAACACCATATATTTT. This codes for CASSFAGTGNTIYF.